Below, one TCR beta chain is given with its context. This clone was detected once. The antigen it binds to is not known. The sample holds no much larger clone one base away, and base qualities are not on file. V and J lose 3 bases and 1 base, and a span of 10 bases separates them. Reading the germline V gene gives CDR1 WSHSY and CDR2 SAAADI. The CDR3 sequence holds 15 residues, the cysteine and phenylalanine included. Only the CDR3 DNA is retained, 45 bases long and in frame from the first base. One collaborating source in Seattle enrolled patients during active infection and followed them longitudinally through the course of disease. The collaborating institutions used their own protocols to collect whole blood in K2EDTA tubes. For TCRbeta analysis, collaborators shipped samples as frozen whole blood, isolated PBMCs, or DNA extracted from either of those sample types. The sample is drawn from a study of blood T cell repertoires in COVID-19 (dated by TCRdb to the early 2020s). As for the study more broadly: Samples from collaborators originated in the United States, Italy and Spain and spanned both the acute and convalescent phases of COVID-19. The prospective study material was composed of cDNA or gDNA derived from T cells, B-cell-depleted T cells, or PBMCs. The dataset comprised deeply sampled blood TCRbeta repertoires from subjects exposed to, actively infected with, or recovered from COVID-19. The repertoires were released in a freely available public database meant as a resource for research on the immune response to SARS-CoV-2. The samples were drawn from the first 160 participants of the ongoing ImmuneRACE study and from over 950 subjects provided by 6 global collaborators. A de-identified subject ID, COVID-19 status, age in years and sex were almost always included in the sample metadata. HLA class I and class II types, where available, came from metadata supplied by the sample provider rather than from assay-based typing. What the authors observed across the whole study: The quantity of clinical and demographic metadata differed by source and by participant and was supplied without curation.

TCRbeta CDR3 regions were amplified from genomic DNA using the immunoSEQ Assay, a bias-controlled multiplex PCR. On the study's bioinformatics: Nucleated cell counts per sample were estimated from amplification of reference gene primers within the assay. Sequence reads were collapsed and filtered to measure the absolute abundance of every unique TCRbeta CDR3 rearrangement. For each sample, productive Simpson clonality was calculated as the square root of Simpson's diversity index across productive rearrangements. The table comes from immuneACCESS by way of TCRdb, which keeps in-frame sequences with V and J called. Part of the clones is missing from these tables; in studies checked, under half for an unresolved V gene and the rest for unknown reasons. V, J and clone size reflect that table, while D and trimming were determined from the DNA. This sample is represented by 97,000 or so clones; roughly 89% of them were singletons. Approximately 1.9% of the sample rests with the top ten.

The receptor chain draws on TRBV10-2 and TRBJ1-3, with the D segment identity uncertain. The sequenced material came from peripheral blood. The clonotype originates from a woman in her fifties or sixties with COVID-19, enrolled during active disease. The nucleotide sequence is given as TGCGCCAGCAGTGAACCAGGTGTGTCTGGAAACACCATATATTTT. Protein translation: CASSEPGVSGNTIYF.